The 29 T cell receptor beta chains given below trace back to one sample, sequenced in a study of monozygotic twins with inflammatory bowel disease. No DNA is given; TCRdb re-called the 5' RACE reads and lists each CDR3 protein once. This sample's table reports roughly 320,000 distinct CDR3 sequences. The sequencing input was blood. The origin of the receptors is a human donor with ulcerative colitis or Crohn's disease, or a healthy co-twin of an affected twin (not recorded which).

The rearrangement uses TRBV4-2 and TRBJ2-1; TCRdb's D gene call, TRBD1, goes unchecked for lack of DNA. Germline V lookup: CDR1 LGHNA, CDR2 YNFKEQ. The CDR3 totals 17 residues. The CDR3: CASSQVQTGGAHNEQFF.

The V and J genes are TRBV20-1 and TRBJ2-3; absent DNA, TCRdb's TRBD1 call cannot be checked. CDR3 length: 14 residues. Looked up from germline, CDR1 is DFQATT and CDR2 is SNEGSKA (reference sequence). The CDR3 spells CSARMGTGHRAQYF.

V is TRBV7-6 and J is TRBJ2-1. The CDR3 length is 14 residues. The germline CDR1 and CDR2 sequences are SGHVS and FNYEAQ. CDR3 protein: CASSDQSLSYEQFF.

The rearrangement uses TRBV13 and TRBJ2-5. This CDR3 comprises 14 residues. Germline V gene data show CDR1 as PRHDT and CDR2 as FYEKMQ (reference sequence). The CDR3 sequence: CASSLKTGMETQYF.

V and J are TRBV30 and TRBJ2-7. Germline assignment: CDR1 GTSNPN and CDR2 SVGIG (reference sequence). The CDR3 sequence is 11 residues long. The CDR3: CAWRGFYEQYF.

This chain uses TRBV9 with TRBJ2-7; TCRdb's D call, TRBD1, is unchecked because there is no DNA. This CDR3 contains 14 residues. CDR1 is SGDLS and CDR2 is YYNGEE in the germline V gene. CDR3 amino acids: CASSVAPGSNEQYF.

The gene calls are TRBV14 and TRBJ2-7; TCRdb selects TRBD1, and the lack of DNA leaves this call unchecked. Germline loops: CDR1 SGHDN, CDR2 FVKESK. The CDR3 extends over 14 amino acids. CDR3 sequence reads: CASSHWSGVPEQYF.

V gene TRBV14 combines with J gene TRBJ1-5; TCRdb indicates TRBD1, and absent DNA this call remains unverified. The germline gives CDR1 SGHDN, CDR2 FVKESK. The CDR3 runs 15 residues. CDR3 loop: CASSVGQGFNQPQHF.

The chain joins TRBV20-1 to TRBJ2-1; TCRdb outputs TRBD2, but without DNA this stays unchecked. CDR3 size: 16 residues. Per the germline V gene, CDR1 is DFQATT and CDR2 is SNEGSKA (reference sequence). The CDR3 loop is CSAPPVGLAGVNEQFF.

The chain recombines TRBV7-2 with TRBJ2-7; with no DNA, the TCRdb D assignment of TRBD2 cannot be verified. This CDR3 comprises 15 residues. Germline CDR1 and CDR2: SGHTA and FQGNSA. The CDR3 spells CASSSPGLAAYEQYF.

This rearrangement joins TRBV7-9 to TRBJ2-1; the D call from TCRdb, TRBD2, cannot be confirmed without DNA. Germline values: CDR1 SEHNR, CDR2 FQNEAQ (reference sequence). The CDR3 is 17 residues long. CDR3 in amino acids: CASSLALGLAGDNEQFF.

V is TRBV30 and J is TRBJ1-4; TCRdb's assignment of TRBD1 cannot be checked, as there is no DNA. The CDR3 has 14 residues. Germline assignment: CDR1 GTSNPN and CDR2 SVGIG (reference sequence). The CDR3: CAWSVLAPNEKLFF.

This rearrangement joins TRBV7-8 to TRBJ2-7. Germline V gene lookup returns CDR1 SGHVS and CDR2 FQNEAQ. The CDR3 extends over 14 amino acids. The chain's CDR3 is CASSFQPTSYEQYF.

The V call is TRBV24-1, the J call TRBJ2-5; TCRdb reports TRBD1, a call that lacks DNA to check it against. The CDR3 length is 15 residues. CDR1 and CDR2 (germline): KGHDR, SFDVKD. CDR3 sequence reads: CATSDSWTEKETQYF.

V gene TRBV7-2 combines with J gene TRBJ2-7. The CDR3 loop spans 14 amino acids. The germline CDR1 and CDR2 sequences are SGHTA and FQGNSA. The CDR3 region is CASSLRRTPYEQYF.

V gene TRBV6-4 combines with J gene TRBJ1-6. The CDR3 runs to 12 residues. Germline V lookup: CDR1 MRHNA, CDR2 SNTAGT. The CDR3 reads CASTHFNSPLHF.

The chain combines TRBV19 with TRBJ2-1; TCRdb's D call, TRBD1, is unchecked because there is no DNA. The CDR3 contains 18 residues. Germline V gives CDR1 LNHDA, CDR2 SQIVND (reference sequence). The CDR3 reads CASSGSFGRGETYNEQFF.

The V and J genes are TRBV5-4 and TRBJ1-1. CDR1 is SGHNT and CDR2 is YYREEE in the germline V gene (reference sequence). The CDR3 consists of 14 residues. The CDR3 sequence: CASSLAVANTEAFF.

The rearrangement uses TRBV12-3 or TRBV12-4 and TRBJ2-7; TCRdb reports TRBD1, a call that lacks DNA to check it against. The CDR3 totals 16 residues. The CDR3 sequence is CASSLWGGSVSYEQYF.

The chain uses TRBV4-3 and TRBJ1-1; TCRdb's D call, TRBD1, is unchecked because there is no DNA. The CDR3 has 14 amino acids. Germline V CDR1 and CDR2: LGHNA, YSLEER. The CDR3 sequence is CASSRGQGTTEAFF.

This chain links TRBV28 with TRBJ1-2. The CDR3 loop spans 13 amino acids. Germline lookup yields CDR1 MDHEN and CDR2 SYDVKM. The CDR3 here is CASLGWQKDGYTF.

V gene TRBV20-1 combines with J gene TRBJ1-4. This CDR3 has 14 residues. CDR1 and CDR2 (germline): DFQATT, SNEGSKA (reference sequence). This CDR3 is CSARETAIYEKLFF.

The rearrangement uses TRBV29-1 and TRBJ2-3. Germline V gene data show CDR1 as SQVTM and CDR2 as ANQGSEA. This CDR3 region has 11 residues. The CDR3: CSGELADTQYF.

The chain joins TRBV6-5 to TRBJ2-7. The germline CDR1 and CDR2 sequences are MNHEY and SVGAGI. The CDR3 contains 15 residues. The CDR3 sequence is CASSYSTDSSYEQYF.

The chain is built from TRBV15 and TRBJ2-7; no DNA is available, so the TRBD2 call from TCRdb remains unchecked. This CDR3 is 13 amino acids long. The germline V gene encodes CDR1 LNHNV and CDR2 YYDKDF (reference sequence). CDR3 sequence: CATSRGGLREQYF.

The V and J genes are TRBV20-1 and TRBJ1-5. Germline V gene lookup returns CDR1 DFQATT and CDR2 SNEGSKA (reference sequence). The CDR3 extends over 15 amino acids. CDR3 loop: CSARDVIQYNQPQHF.

The V and J genes are TRBV27 and TRBJ1-6. The germline gives CDR1 MNHEY, CDR2 SMNVEV (reference sequence). The CDR3 spans 16 residues. The CDR3 reads CASSWGDSLYNSPLHF.

The rearrangement uses TRBV19 and TRBJ2-1; TCRdb's D call, TRBD1, is unchecked because there is no DNA. This CDR3 spans 14 amino acids. CDR1 and CDR2 (germline): LNHDA, SQIVND (reference sequence). CDR3 protein: CASRDQGAYNEQFF. The variable domain in full, completed from reference TRBV19 and TRBJ2-1, reads DGGITQSPKYLFRKEGQNVTLSCEQNLNHDAMYWYRQDPGQGLRLIYYSQIVNDFQKGDIAEGYSVSREKKESFPLTVTSAQKNPTAFYLCASRDQGAYNEQFFGPGTRLTVL.

The chain recombines TRBV11-2 with TRBJ1-5; TCRdb outputs TRBD1, but without DNA this stays unchecked. This CDR3 is built from 15 residues. Per germline, CDR1 SGHAT and CDR2 FQNNGV. CDR3 in amino acids: CASSLKGGTGQPQHF.